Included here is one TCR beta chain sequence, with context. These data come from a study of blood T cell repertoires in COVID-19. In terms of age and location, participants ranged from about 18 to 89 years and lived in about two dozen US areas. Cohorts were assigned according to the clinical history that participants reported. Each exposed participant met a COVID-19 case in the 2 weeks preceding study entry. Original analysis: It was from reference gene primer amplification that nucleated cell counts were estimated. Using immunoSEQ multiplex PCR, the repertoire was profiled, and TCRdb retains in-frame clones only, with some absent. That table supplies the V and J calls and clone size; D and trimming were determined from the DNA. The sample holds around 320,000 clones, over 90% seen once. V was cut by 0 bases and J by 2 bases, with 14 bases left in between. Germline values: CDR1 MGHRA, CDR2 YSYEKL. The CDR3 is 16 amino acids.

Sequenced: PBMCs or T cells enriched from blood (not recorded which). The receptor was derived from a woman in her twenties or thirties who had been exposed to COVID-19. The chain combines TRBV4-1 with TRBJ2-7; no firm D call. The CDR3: CASSQDFVSQAYEQYF. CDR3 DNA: TGCGCCAGCAGCCAAGATTTCGTTTCCCAGGCCTACGAGCAGTACTTC.